The present TCR beta chain was sequenced within a study of cytomegalovirus exposure and HLA in healthy donors. Assay used: immunoSEQ multiplex PCR; TCRdb lists only in-frame clones, some missing. Among 220,000 or so clones listed, 75% to 95% were seen once. An approximately 120-subject validation cohort, separate from the roughly 680-subject first cohort, supplied the donors. Worth noting for this clone: Its target is not known.

Findings and caveats of the study: With high specificity and sensitivity, the classifier reportedly diagnosed cytomegalovirus status. First-cohort TCR clusters tended to co-occur in the roughly 130 validation repertoires, a later analysis found.

This TCR was recovered from a woman between 18 and 30 years old in good health and CMV-seronegative. The sample taken for sequencing was PBMCs.

CDR3 residues: CASSYAGTMNTEAFF. CDR3 in DNA: TGTGCCAGCAGTTACGCCGGGACAATGAACACTGAAGCTTTCTTT. The V gene is TRBV6-6, the J gene TRBJ1-1; D possibly corresponds to TRBD1 (6 bases). The CDR3 runs 15 residues. Trimming stripped 2 bases from V and 0 bases from J, with 10 bases between. Germline assignment: CDR1 MNHNY and CDR2 SVGAGI (reference sequence).